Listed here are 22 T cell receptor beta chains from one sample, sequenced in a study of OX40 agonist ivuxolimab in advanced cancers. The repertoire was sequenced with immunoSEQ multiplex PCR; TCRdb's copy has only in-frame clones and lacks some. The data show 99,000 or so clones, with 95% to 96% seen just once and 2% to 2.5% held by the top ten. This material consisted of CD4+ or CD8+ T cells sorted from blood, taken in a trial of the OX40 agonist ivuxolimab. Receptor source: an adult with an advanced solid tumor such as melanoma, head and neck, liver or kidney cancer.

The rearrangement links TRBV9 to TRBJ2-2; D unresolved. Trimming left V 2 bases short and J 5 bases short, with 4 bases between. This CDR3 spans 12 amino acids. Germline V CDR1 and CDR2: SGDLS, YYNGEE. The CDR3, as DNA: TGTGCCAGCAGCGTTTTAACCGGGGAGCTGTTTTTT. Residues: CASSVLTGELFF.

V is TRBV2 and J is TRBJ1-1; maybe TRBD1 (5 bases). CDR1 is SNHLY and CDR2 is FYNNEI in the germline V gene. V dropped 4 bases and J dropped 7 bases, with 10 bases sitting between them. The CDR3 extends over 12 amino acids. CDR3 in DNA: TGTGCCAGCAGTGGTGGGGGTGTTGAAGCTTTCTTT. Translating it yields CASSGGGVEAFF.

CDR3 sequence: CASSPRGYGYTF. For the CDR3, the DNA is TGTGCCAGCAGTCCAAGGGGGTATGGCTACACCTTC. The rearrangement links TRBV28 to TRBJ1-2, with a weak D call TRBD1 (6 bases). This CDR3 comprises 12 residues. Germline V gene sequence: CDR1 MDHEN, CDR2 SYDVKM. V shed 5 bases and J shed 5 bases, with 9 bases lying between them.

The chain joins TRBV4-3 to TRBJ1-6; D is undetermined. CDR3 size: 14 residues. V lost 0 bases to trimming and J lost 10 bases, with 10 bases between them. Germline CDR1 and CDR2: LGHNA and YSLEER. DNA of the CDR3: TGCGCCAGCAGCCAAGATCGAGGAGTCTCACCCCTCCACTTT. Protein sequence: CASSQDRGVSPLHF.

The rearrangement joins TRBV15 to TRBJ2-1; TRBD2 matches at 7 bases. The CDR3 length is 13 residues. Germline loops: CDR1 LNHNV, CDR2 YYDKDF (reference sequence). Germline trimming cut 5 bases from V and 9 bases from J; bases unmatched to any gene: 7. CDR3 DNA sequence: TGTGCCACCAGCTTCGAAGCGGGAACTGAGCAGTTCTTC. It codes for CATSFEAGTEQFF.

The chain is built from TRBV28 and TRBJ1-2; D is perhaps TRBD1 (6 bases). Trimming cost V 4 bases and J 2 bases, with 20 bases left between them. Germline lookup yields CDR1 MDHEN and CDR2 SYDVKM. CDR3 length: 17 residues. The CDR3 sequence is CASSSLVGGSRNYGYTF. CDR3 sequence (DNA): TGTGCCAGCAGTTCACTAGTCGGGGGCTCTCGAAACTATGGCTACACCTTC.

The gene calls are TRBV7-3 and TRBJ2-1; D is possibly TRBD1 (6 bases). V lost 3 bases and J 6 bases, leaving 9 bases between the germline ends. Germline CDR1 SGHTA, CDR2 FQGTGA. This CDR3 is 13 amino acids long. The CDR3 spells CASSLVGGNEQFF. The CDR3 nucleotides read TGTGCCAGCAGCTTGGTAGGGGGCAATGAGCAGTTCTTC.

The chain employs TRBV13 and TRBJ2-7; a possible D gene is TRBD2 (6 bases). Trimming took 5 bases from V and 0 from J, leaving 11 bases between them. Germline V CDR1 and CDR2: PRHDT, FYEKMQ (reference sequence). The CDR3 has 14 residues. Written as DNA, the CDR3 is TGTGCCAGCAGCCCGGGACTGAACTCCTACGAGCAGTACTTC. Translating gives CASSPGLNSYEQYF. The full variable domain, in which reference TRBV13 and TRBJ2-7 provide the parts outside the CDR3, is AAGVIQSPRHLIKEKRETATLKCYPIPRHDTVYWYQQGPGQDPQFLISFYEKMQSDKGSIPDRFSAQQFSDYHSELNMSSLELGDSALYFCASSPGLNSYEQYFGPGTRLTVT.

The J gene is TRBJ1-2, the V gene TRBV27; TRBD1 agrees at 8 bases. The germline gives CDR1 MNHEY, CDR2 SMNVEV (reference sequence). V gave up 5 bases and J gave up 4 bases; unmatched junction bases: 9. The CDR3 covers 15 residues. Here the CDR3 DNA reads TGTGCCAGCAGTCCCGTCGGGACAGGCGTCTATGGCTACACCTTC. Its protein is CASSPVGTGVYGYTF.

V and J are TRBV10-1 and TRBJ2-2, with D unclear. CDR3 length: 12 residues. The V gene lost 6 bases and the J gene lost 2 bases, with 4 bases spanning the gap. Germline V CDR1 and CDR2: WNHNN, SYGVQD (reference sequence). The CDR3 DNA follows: TGCGCCAGCAGCCAAAACACCGGGGAGCTGTTTTTT. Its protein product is CASSQNTGELFF.

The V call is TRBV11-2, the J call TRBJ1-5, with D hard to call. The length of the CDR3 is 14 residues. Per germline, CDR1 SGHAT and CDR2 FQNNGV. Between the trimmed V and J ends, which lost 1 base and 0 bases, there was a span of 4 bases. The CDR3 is CASSLGPSNQPQHF. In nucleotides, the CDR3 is TGTGCCAGCAGCTTAGGACCTAGCAATCAGCCCCAGCATTTT.

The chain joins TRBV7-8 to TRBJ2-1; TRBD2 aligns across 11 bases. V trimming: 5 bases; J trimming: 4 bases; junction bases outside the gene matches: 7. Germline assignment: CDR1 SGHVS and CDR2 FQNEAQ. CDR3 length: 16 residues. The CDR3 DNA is TGTGCCAGCAGCGCCAGACTAGCGGGACAATACAATGAGCAGTTCTTC. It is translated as CASSARLAGQYNEQFF. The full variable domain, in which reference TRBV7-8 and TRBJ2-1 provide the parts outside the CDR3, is GAGVSQSPRYKVAKRGQDVALRCDPISGHVSLFWYQQALGQGPEFLTYFQNEAQLDKSGLPSDRFFAERPEGSVSTLKIQRTQQEDSAVYLCASSARLAGQYNEQFFGPGTRLTVL.

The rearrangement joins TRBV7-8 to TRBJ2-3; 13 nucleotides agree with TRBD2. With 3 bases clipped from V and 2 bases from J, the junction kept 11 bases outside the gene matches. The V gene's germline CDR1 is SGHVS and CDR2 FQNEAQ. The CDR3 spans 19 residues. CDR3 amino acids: CASSFEGTSGTPTTDTQYF. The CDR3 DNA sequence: TGTGCCAGCAGCTTTGAAGGGACTAGCGGGACCCCAACCACAGATACGCAGTATTTT.

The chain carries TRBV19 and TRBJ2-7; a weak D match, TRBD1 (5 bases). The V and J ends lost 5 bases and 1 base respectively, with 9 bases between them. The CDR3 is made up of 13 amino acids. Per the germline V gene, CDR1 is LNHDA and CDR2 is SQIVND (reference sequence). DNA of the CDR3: TGTGCCAGTAGTGAAGGGGTGTCCTACGAGCAGTACTTC. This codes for CASSEGVSYEQYF.

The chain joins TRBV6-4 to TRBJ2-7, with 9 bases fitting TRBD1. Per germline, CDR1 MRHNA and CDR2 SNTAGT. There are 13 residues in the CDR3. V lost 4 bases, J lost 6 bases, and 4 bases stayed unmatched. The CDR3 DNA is TGTGCCAGCAGTGTAACAGGGGGCGGCGAGCAGTACTTC. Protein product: CASSVTGGGEQYF.

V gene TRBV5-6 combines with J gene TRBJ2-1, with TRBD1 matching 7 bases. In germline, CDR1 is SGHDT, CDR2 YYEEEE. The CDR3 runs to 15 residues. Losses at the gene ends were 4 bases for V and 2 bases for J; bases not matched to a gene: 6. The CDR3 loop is CASSPDRAPYNEQFF. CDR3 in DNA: TGTGCCAGCAGCCCCGACAGGGCACCCTACAATGAGCAGTTCTTC.

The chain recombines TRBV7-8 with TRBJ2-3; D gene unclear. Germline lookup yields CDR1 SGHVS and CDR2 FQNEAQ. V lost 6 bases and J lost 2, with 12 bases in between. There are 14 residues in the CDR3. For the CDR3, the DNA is TGTGCCAGCAGGCTGAAGGCTTCCACAGATACGCAGTATTTT. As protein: CASRLKASTDTQYF. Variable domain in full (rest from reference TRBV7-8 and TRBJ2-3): GAGVSQSPRYKVAKRGQDVALRCDPISGHVSLFWYQQALGQGPEFLTYFQNEAQLDKSGLPSDRFFAERPEGSVSTLKIQRTQQEDSAVYLCASRLKASTDTQYFGPGTRLTVL.

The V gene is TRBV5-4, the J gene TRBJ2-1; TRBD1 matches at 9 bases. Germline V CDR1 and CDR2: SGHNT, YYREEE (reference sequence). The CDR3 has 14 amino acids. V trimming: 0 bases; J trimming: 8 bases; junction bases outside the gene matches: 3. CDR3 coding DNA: TGTGCCAGCAGCTTGGGGGACAGGGCCCATGAGCAGTTCTTC. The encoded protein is CASSLGDRAHEQFF.

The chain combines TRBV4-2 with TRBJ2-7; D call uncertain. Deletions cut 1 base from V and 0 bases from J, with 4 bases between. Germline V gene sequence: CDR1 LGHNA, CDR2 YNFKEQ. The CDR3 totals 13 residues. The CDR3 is CASSQAVSYEQYF. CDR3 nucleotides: TGTGCCAGCAGCCAAGCGGTCTCCTACGAGCAGTACTTC.

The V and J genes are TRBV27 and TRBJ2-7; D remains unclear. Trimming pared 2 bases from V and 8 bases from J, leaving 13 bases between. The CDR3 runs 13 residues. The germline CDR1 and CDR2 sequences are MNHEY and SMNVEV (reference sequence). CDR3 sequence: CASSLIDRNQQYF. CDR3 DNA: TGTGCCAGCAGTTTAATAGACCGGAATCAGCAGTACTTC.

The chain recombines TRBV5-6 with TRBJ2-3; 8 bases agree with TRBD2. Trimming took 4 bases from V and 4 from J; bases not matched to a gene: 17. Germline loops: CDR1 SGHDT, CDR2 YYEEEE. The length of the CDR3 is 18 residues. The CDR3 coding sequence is TGTGCCAGCAGCCCCTGGGGGCGCGGCGGGGGGCCCTCAGATACGCAGTATTTT. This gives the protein CASSPWGRGGGPSDTQYF.

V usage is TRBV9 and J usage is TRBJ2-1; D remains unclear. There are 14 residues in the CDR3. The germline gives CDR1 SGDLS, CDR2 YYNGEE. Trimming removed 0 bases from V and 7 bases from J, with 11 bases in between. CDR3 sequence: CASSVETSSNEQFF. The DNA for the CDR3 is TGTGCCAGCAGCGTAGAAACCAGTTCTAATGAGCAGTTCTTC.